The rows below give T cell receptor beta chains drawn from one sample of a study of monozygotic twins with cystic fibrosis. Assay used: immunoSEQ multiplex PCR; TCRdb lists only in-frame clones, some missing. Among around 27,000 clones, 90% were seen once, and the ten largest hold 0.54%. The specimen sequenced was blood. These receptors all come from a girl aged 2 to 10 with cystic fibrosis. Both conserved end residues are part of each CDR3. Each record gives: clone size, J gene, V gene, D gene, CDR3 DNA, CDR3 protein. D genes are given only for firm matches. Only part of the rows carry a size: once, few, many, or a class if the clone is expanded.

abundance: -; j_gene: TRBJ1-1; v_gene: TRBV27; d_gene: -; CDR3nt: TGTGCCAGCAGTACCCCAGCCTTGAACACTGAAGCTTTCTTT; CDR3aa: CASSTPALNTEAFF
abundance: once; j_gene: TRBJ2-7; v_gene: TRBV6-6; d_gene: -; CDR3nt: TGTGCCAGCAGTTCCGACCGGACGGAGCCCTACGAGCAGTACTTC; CDR3aa: CASSSDRTEPYEQYF
abundance: -; j_gene: TRBJ2-7; v_gene: TRBV27; d_gene: TRBD1; CDR3nt: TGTGCCAGCAGTTCCCCCGCGACAGGGGGCTACGAGCAGTACTTC; CDR3aa: CASSSPATGGYEQYF
abundance: -; j_gene: TRBJ1-6; v_gene: TRBV6-1; d_gene: -; CDR3nt: TGTGCCAGCAGGAACTTGGACACCGCAAATTCACCCCTCCACTTT; CDR3aa: CASRNLDTANSPLHF
abundance: -; j_gene: TRBJ2-7; v_gene: TRBV2; d_gene: TRBD2; CDR3nt: TGTGCCAGCAGTGTCTGGCTAGCGGGGGCCTACGAGCAGTACTTC; CDR3aa: CASSVWLAGAYEQYF
abundance: -; j_gene: TRBJ1-2; v_gene: TRBV5-6; d_gene: -; CDR3nt: TGTGCCAGCAGCTCGGACGGGTATGGCTACACCTTC; CDR3aa: CASSSDGYGYTF
abundance: -; j_gene: TRBJ1-5; v_gene: TRBV19; d_gene: -; CDR3nt: TGTGCCAGTTCTAAGCCCATGCCGATACCTGGTCAGCCCCAGCATTTT; CDR3aa: CASSKPMPIPGQPQHF
abundance: -; j_gene: TRBJ2-5; v_gene: TRBV7-2; d_gene: TRBD2; CDR3nt: TGTGCCAGCAGCTCCCGGACTAGCGGGCAAGAGACCCAGTACTTC; CDR3aa: CASSSRTSGQETQYF
abundance: -; j_gene: TRBJ2-1; v_gene: TRBV7-8; d_gene: -; CDR3nt: TGTGCCAGCAGCTCCAACGGGGGCCCCAGTAGCTCCTACAATGAGCAGTTCTTC; CDR3aa: CASSSNGGPSSSYNEQFF
abundance: once; j_gene: TRBJ1-1; v_gene: TRBV25-1; d_gene: -; CDR3nt: TGTGCCAGCAGACCCCCCGGGACGAACACTGAAGCTTTCTTT; CDR3aa: CASRPPGTNTEAFF
abundance: -; j_gene: TRBJ2-2; v_gene: TRBV9; d_gene: TRBD1; CDR3nt: TGTGCCAGCAGCGTAGAGGGACAGGGAAAGAACACCGGGGAGCTGTTTTTT; CDR3aa: CASSVEGQGKNTGELFF
abundance: -; j_gene: TRBJ2-7; v_gene: TRBV2; d_gene: -; CDR3nt: TGTGCCAGCAGGGTAGGGGGGTCGATCTACGAGCAGTACTTC; CDR3aa: CASRVGGSIYEQYF
abundance: few; j_gene: TRBJ2-7; v_gene: TRBV6-5; d_gene: -; CDR3nt: TGTGCCAGCAGTTACTGGGGGGCGAGCGACTACGAGCAGTACTTC; CDR3aa: CASSYWGASDYEQYF
abundance: once; j_gene: TRBJ2-1; v_gene: TRBV10-3; d_gene: -; CDR3nt: TGTGCCATCAGTGAGCTGGGAATGGTGCAGTTCTTC; CDR3aa: CAISELGMVQFF
abundance: once; j_gene: TRBJ1-1; v_gene: TRBV4-2; d_gene: -; CDR3nt: TGTGCCAGCAGCCAAGGGGGTTTAAAAATGAACACTGAAGCTTTCTTT; CDR3aa: CASSQGGLKMNTEAFF
abundance: once; j_gene: TRBJ2-1; v_gene: TRBV27; d_gene: -; CDR3nt: TGTGCCAGCAGTTTGGTATTGACAGCCTACTCCTACAATGAGCAGTTCTTC; CDR3aa: CASSLVLTAYSYNEQFF
abundance: -; j_gene: TRBJ2-5; v_gene: TRBV27; d_gene: TRBD1; CDR3nt: TGTGCCAGCAGAAGGACAGGGTCCGAGACCCAGTACTTC; CDR3aa: CASRRTGSETQYF
abundance: -; j_gene: TRBJ1-5; v_gene: TRBV6-5; d_gene: TRBD1; CDR3nt: TGTGCCAGCAGTCGGGACAGGGCGAGCAATCAGCCCCAGCATTTT; CDR3aa: CASSRDRASNQPQHF
abundance: -; j_gene: TRBJ1-6; v_gene: TRBV19; d_gene: -; CDR3nt: TGTGCCAGTAGTTTCATAAACCAAGAATCACCCCTCCACTTT; CDR3aa: CASSFINQESPLHF
abundance: -; j_gene: TRBJ1-1; v_gene: TRBV9; d_gene: TRBD1; CDR3nt: TGTGCCAGCAGCGGAATGCAGGGGGTAGCTTTCTTT; CDR3aa: CASSGMQGVAFF
abundance: -; j_gene: TRBJ2-2; v_gene: TRBV5-6; d_gene: TRBD1; CDR3nt: TGTGCCAGCAGCCCGGGGACAGGGAGGAACACCGGGGAGCTGTTTTTT; CDR3aa: CASSPGTGRNTGELFF
abundance: -; j_gene: TRBJ2-3; v_gene: TRBV7-9; d_gene: -; CDR3nt: TGTGCCAGCAGGCGAAGTGGGGGGACCACAGATACGCAGTATTTT; CDR3aa: CASRRSGGTTDTQYF
abundance: -; j_gene: TRBJ2-7; v_gene: TRBV19; d_gene: -; CDR3nt: TGTGCCAGTATGAGAAAGACGGAGAGCTCCTACGAGCAGTACTTC; CDR3aa: CASMRKTESSYEQYF
abundance: -; j_gene: TRBJ2-1; v_gene: TRBV7-3; d_gene: TRBD2; CDR3nt: TGTGCCAGCAGCGTCGCTAGCGGTGCAAGCAATGAGCAGTTCTTC; CDR3aa: CASSVASGASNEQFF
abundance: -; j_gene: TRBJ1-1; v_gene: TRBV20-1; d_gene: -; CDR3nt: TGCAGTGCTAGAGATCGTACTGAAGCTTTCTTT; CDR3aa: CSARDRTEAFF
abundance: -; j_gene: TRBJ2-1; v_gene: TRBV11-2; d_gene: -; CDR3nt: TGTGCCAGCAGCTTTTCTGGGAGCTCCTACAATGAGCAGTTCTTC; CDR3aa: CASSFSGSSYNEQFF
abundance: -; j_gene: TRBJ1-5; v_gene: TRBV25-1; d_gene: -; CDR3nt: TGTGCCAGCAGTCCAGAGGGCAGACTATATAGCAATCAGCCCCAGCATTTT; CDR3aa: CASSPEGRLYSNQPQHF
abundance: -; j_gene: TRBJ2-7; v_gene: TRBV11-2; d_gene: TRBD2; CDR3nt: TGTGCCAGCAGAAAGCCGGGACTAGCTTATTTGGGGCAGTACTTC; CDR3aa: CASRKPGLAYLGQYF
abundance: -; j_gene: TRBJ2-3; v_gene: TRBV7-6; d_gene: TRBD2; CDR3nt: TGTGCCAGCAGCTTAGTAGGGGGGACTAGCAACACAGATACGCAGTATTTT; CDR3aa: CASSLVGGTSNTDTQYF
abundance: -; j_gene: TRBJ2-3; v_gene: TRBV13; d_gene: TRBD1; CDR3nt: TGTGCCAGCAGCTTAGAAGGGGGCCGGAGCACAGATACGCAGTATTTT; CDR3aa: CASSLEGGRSTDTQYF
abundance: -; j_gene: TRBJ2-2; v_gene: TRBV11-1; d_gene: -; CDR3nt: TGTGCCAGCAGCTTAGTGGGGGTAGACACCGGGGAGCTGTTTTTT; CDR3aa: CASSLVGVDTGELFF